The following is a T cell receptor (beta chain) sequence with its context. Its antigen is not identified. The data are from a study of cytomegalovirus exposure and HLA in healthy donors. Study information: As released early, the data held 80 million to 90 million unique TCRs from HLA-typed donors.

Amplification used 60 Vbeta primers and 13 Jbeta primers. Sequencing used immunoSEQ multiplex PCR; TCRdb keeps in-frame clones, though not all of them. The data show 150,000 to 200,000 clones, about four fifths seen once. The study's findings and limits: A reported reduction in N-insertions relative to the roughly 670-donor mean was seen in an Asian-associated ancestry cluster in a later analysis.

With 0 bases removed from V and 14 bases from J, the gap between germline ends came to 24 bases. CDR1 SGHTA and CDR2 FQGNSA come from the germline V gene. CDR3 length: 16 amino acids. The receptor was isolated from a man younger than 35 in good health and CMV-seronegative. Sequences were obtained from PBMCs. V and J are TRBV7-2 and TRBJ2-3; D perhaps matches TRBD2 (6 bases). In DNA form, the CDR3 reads TGTGCCAGCAGCTTAGCCGAAGTGGGGCGGGACGCGCTCCGGTATTTT. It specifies CASSLAEVGRDALRYF.